The 21 T cell receptor beta chains below were found in one sample sequenced in a study of blood T cell repertoires in COVID-19. Measured with immunoSEQ multiplex PCR; TCRdb has only the in-frame clones, and not every one. Among about 68,000 clones, about 83% were seen once, and the ten largest hold approximately 20%. Sequencing used peripheral blood. These receptor sequences come from a human donor in a cohort sampled during active COVID-19.

V and J are TRBV2 and TRBJ2-5; D unclear. V shed 4 bases and J shed 10 bases, with 10 bases lying between them. CDR3 length: 11 amino acids. Germline V gives CDR1 SNHLY, CDR2 FYNNEI. In DNA form, the CDR3 reads TGTGCCAGCAGTGGTCTAGAAAACCAGTACTTC. Its translation is CASSGLENQYF.

The genes are TRBV7-2 and TRBJ1-1; 9 bases align to TRBD1. V gave up 3 bases and J gave up 0 bases; unmatched junction bases: 8. The CDR3 is made up of 17 amino acids. Looked up from germline, CDR1 is SGHTA and CDR2 is FQGNSA. Here the CDR3 reads CASSFAGTGFMNTEAFF. The CDR3 DNA sequence: TGTGCCAGCAGCTTCGCCGGGACAGGGTTTATGAACACTGAAGCTTTCTTT.

This chain uses TRBV7-8 with TRBJ1-5; D may be TRBD1 (6 bases). The CDR3 has 17 residues. Germline-derived CDR1 and CDR2 are SGHVS and FQNEAQ. The ends were cut back, 8 bases at V and 1 base at J, with 21 bases in the middle. The CDR3 sequence: CASDLHGGGSSNQPQHF. The CDR3, as DNA: TGTGCCAGCGACCTCCATGGGGGCGGGTCGAGCAATCAGCCCCAGCATTTT.

The V gene is TRBV2, the J gene TRBJ1-5; D perhaps matches TRBD1 (5 bases). V shed 3 bases and J shed 4 bases, with 10 bases lying between them. Germline-derived CDR1 and CDR2 are SNHLY and FYNNEI. This CDR3 is built from 14 residues. CDR3: CASSEGGRNQPQHF. The CDR3 nucleotides read TGTGCCAGCAGTGAGGGGGGGAGGAATCAGCCCCAGCATTTT.

The J gene is TRBJ2-7, the V gene TRBV15, with D tentatively TRBD1 (6 bases). Between the trimmed V and J ends, which lost 2 bases and 2 bases, there was a span of 16 bases. The CDR3 has 16 amino acids. Germline V lookup: CDR1 LNHNV, CDR2 YYDKDF (reference sequence). This CDR3 reads CATSRTIRDTTYEQYF. The CDR3 DNA reads TGTGCCACCAGCAGAACAATCAGGGACACCACCTACGAGCAGTACTTC.

V usage is TRBV28 and J usage is TRBJ2-1, with D possibly TRBD1 on 6 matching bases. CDR1 and CDR2 from the germline V gene are MDHEN and SYDVKM. The CDR3 has 14 residues. Trimming removed 5 bases from V and 4 bases from J, with 12 bases in between. The CDR3 DNA reads as TGTGCCAGCAGTCACCGGGACAAATACAATGAGCAGTTCTTC. Encoded protein: CASSHRDKYNEQFF.

The gene calls are TRBV2 and TRBJ2-1, with TRBD2 matching 10 bases. This CDR3 comprises 15 residues. Germline values: CDR1 SNHLY, CDR2 FYNNEI. The V segment lost 5 bases and the J segment 7 bases; nucleotides outside the gene matches: 8. The CDR3 loop reads CASSQSASGSNEQFF. The CDR3 DNA is TGTGCCAGCAGTCAGTCGGCTAGCGGGAGTAATGAGCAGTTCTTC.

This clone was observed a few times. In DNA form, the CDR3 reads TGTGCCAGCAGTGATCCAGGATTCCCCTCCTACAATGAGCAGTTCTTC. This gives the protein CASSDPGFPSYNEQFF. The rearrangement uses TRBV2 and TRBJ2-1; no clear D gene. The CDR3 runs 16 residues. Germline CDR1 is SNHLY and CDR2 is FYNNEI. Between the trimmed V and J ends, which lost 3 bases and 0 bases, there was a span of 12 bases. Full variable domain (remainder filled in from reference TRBV2 and TRBJ2-1): EPEVTQTPSHQVTQMGQEVILRCVPISNHLYFYWYRQILGQKVEFLVSFYNNEISEKSEIFDDQFSVERPDGSNFTLKIRSTKLEDSAMYFCASSDPGFPSYNEQFFGPGTRLTVL.

The chain links TRBV24-1 to TRBJ2-7; no clear D. Per germline, CDR1 KGHDR and CDR2 SFDVKD. The V end was cut by 5 bases, the J end by 0 bases, with 7 bases between. This CDR3 spans 13 amino acids. Written as DNA, the CDR3 is TGTGCCACCAGTGCCGCTAGCTCCTACGAGCAGTACTTC. It is translated as CATSAASSYEQYF.

The chain combines TRBV10-1 with TRBJ2-7, with TRBD1 as a possible D gene (6 bases). Germline V gives CDR1 WNHNN, CDR2 SYGVQD (reference sequence). The CDR3 totals 13 residues. Trimming took 5 bases from V and 3 from J, leaving 11 bases between them. This CDR3 is CASSRDNIYEQYF. The CDR3 nucleotides are TGCGCCAGCAGTCGGGACAACATCTACGAGCAGTACTTC.

This clone was counted a few times. CDR3 loop: CASSTGSGNTIYF. The CDR3 DNA sequence: TGTGCCAGCAGCACAGGGTCAGGAAACACCATATATTTT. The chain combines TRBV21-1 with TRBJ1-3; whether TRBD1, the table's D call, matches the DNA was not checked. TRBV21-1 is an annotated pseudogene. The length of the CDR3 is 13 residues.

This clone was seen more than once but under ten times. This chain joins TRBV3-1 (or the pseudogene TRBV3-2) and TRBJ1-5; D might be TRBD1 (5 bases). Between the trimmed V and J ends, which lost 4 bases and 0 bases, there was a span of 13 bases. This CDR3 has 16 amino acids. Per the germline V gene, CDR1 is LGHDT and CDR2 is YNNKEL (reference sequence). CDR3 loop: CASSPNPGLSNQPQHF. CDR3 bases: TGTGCCAGCAGCCCCAACCCGGGACTTAGCAATCAGCCCCAGCATTTT.

The chain combines TRBV20-1 with TRBJ2-3, with TRBD2 matching over 11 bases. Losses at the gene ends were 3 bases for V and 5 bases for J; bases not matched to a gene: 4. The CDR3 length is 14 residues. Per germline, CDR1 DFQATT and CDR2 SNEGSKA (reference sequence). CDR3 bases: TGCAGTGCTAGTAGCGGGGGGGCTGGAGATACGCAGTATTTT. It translates to CSASSGGAGDTQYF.

The genes are TRBV28 and TRBJ1-2; maybe TRBD1 (5 bases). Trimming left V 5 bases short and J 3 bases short, with 13 bases between. This CDR3 region has 14 residues. Looked up from germline, CDR1 is MDHEN and CDR2 is SYDVKM. CDR3 region: CASSPGAGYYGYTF. The CDR3 region has the DNA TGTGCCAGCAGTCCTGGGGCAGGGTACTATGGCTACACCTTC.

This clone was detected only once. V is TRBV3-1 (or the pseudogene TRBV3-2) and J is TRBJ1-2, with 7 bases matching TRBD1. In germline, CDR1 is LGHDT, CDR2 YNNKEL (reference sequence). Losses at the gene ends were 4 bases for V and 4 bases for J; bases not matched to a gene: 12. CDR3 length: 16 amino acids. CDR3 in DNA: TGTGCCAGCAGCCCTCCCCTGACAGGGAGGCCCTATGGCTACACCTTC. Translated, it gives CASSPPLTGRPYGYTF.

The chain joins TRBV6-1 to TRBJ1-1; unclear D gene. V was pared by 2 bases and J by 10 bases, with 14 bases between. Per the germline V gene, CDR1 is MNHNS and CDR2 is SASEGT. This CDR3 contains 13 residues. The DNA of the CDR3 is TGTGCCAGCAGTGAAAATTTATCCCGGGGAGCTTTCTTT. It is translated as CASSENLSRGAFF.

J is TRBJ2-5 and V is TRBV7-9, with D tentatively TRBD2 (7 bases). Looked up from germline, CDR1 is SEHNR and CDR2 is FQNEAQ (reference sequence). Between the trimmed V and J ends, which lost 0 bases and 1 base, there was a span of 15 bases. The CDR3 contains 17 residues. CDR3 sequence: CASSLAWGGDIQETQYF. The CDR3 coding sequence is TGTGCCAGCAGCTTAGCCTGGGGGGGGGACATCCAAGAGACCCAGTACTTC.

The rearrangement uses TRBV9 and TRBJ2-3; a weak D match, TRBD2 (6 bases). The CDR3 length is 15 residues. Trimming removed 0 bases from V and 1 base from J, with 9 bases in between. Per the germline V gene, CDR1 is SGDLS and CDR2 is YYNGEE. Written as DNA, the CDR3 is TGTGCCAGCAGCGTAGTGGGCGGGGGCACAGATACGCAGTATTTT. Residues: CASSVVGGGTDTQYF.

The rearrangement links TRBV29-1 to TRBJ1-3; D call uncertain. V was clipped by 7 bases and J by 2 bases, with 12 bases between them. CDR1 and CDR2 from the germline V gene are SQVTM and ANQGSEA. The CDR3 loop spans 13 amino acids. CDR3 sequence (DNA): TGCAGCGGGGCCCCCGGTACTGGAAACACCATATATTTT. As protein: CSGAPGTGNTIYF.

The chain combines TRBV6-2 or TRBV6-3 with TRBJ2-4; TRBD1 matches 9 bases. CDR3 size: 15 residues. Per the germline V gene, CDR1 is MNHEY and CDR2 is SVGEGT. Trimming at V came to 5 bases and at J to 9 bases, leaving 11 bases not matched to a gene. CDR3 loop: CASSDPGQGRPIQYF. The DNA of the CDR3 is TGTGCCAGCAGTGATCCAGGACAGGGGCGCCCCATTCAGTACTTC.

This clone was counted between two and nine times. The chain has TRBV3-1 (or the pseudogene TRBV3-2) and TRBJ1-5; 11 nucleotides align to TRBD1. The junction had 5 bases not matched to a gene; V was cut back by 4 bases and J by 6 bases. Germline loops: CDR1 LGHDT, CDR2 YNNKEL (reference sequence). The CDR3 has 15 amino acids. CDR3 DNA: TGTGCCAGCAGCCCCAGGACAGGGGGCAGTCAGCCCCAGCATTTT. The encoded protein is CASSPRTGGSQPQHF.